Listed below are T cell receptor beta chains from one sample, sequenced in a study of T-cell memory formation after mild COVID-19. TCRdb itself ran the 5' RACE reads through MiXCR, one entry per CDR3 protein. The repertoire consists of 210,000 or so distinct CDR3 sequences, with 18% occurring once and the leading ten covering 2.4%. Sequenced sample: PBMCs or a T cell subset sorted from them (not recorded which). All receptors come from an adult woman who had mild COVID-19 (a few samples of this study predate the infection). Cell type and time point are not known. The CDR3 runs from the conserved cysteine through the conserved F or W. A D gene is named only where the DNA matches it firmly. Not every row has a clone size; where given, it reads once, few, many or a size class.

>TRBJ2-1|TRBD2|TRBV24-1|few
CATSDFSGRSYNEQFF
TGTGCCACCAGTGACTTTAGCGGGAGGTCCTACAATGAGCAGTTCTTC
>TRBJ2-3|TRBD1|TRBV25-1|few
CASSRQGHSTDTQYF
TGTGCCAGCAGCAGACAGGGACATAGCACAGATACGCAGTATTTT
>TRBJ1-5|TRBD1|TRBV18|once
CASSPPATGVNQPQHF
TGTGCCAGCTCACCACCGGCGACAGGGGTCAATCAGCCCCAGCATTTT
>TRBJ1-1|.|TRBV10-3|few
CAISEEFPLNTEAFF
TGTGCCATCAGTGAAGAGTTCCCATTGAACACTGAAGCTTTCTTT
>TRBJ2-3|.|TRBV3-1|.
CASSPHPTDTQYF
TGTGCCAGCAGCCCCCACCCCACAGATACGCAGTATTTT
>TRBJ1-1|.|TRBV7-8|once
CASSLPRSLNTEAFF
TGTGCCAGCAGCCTACCCAGGTCTCTGAACACTGAAGCTTTCTTT
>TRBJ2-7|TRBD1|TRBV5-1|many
CASSLDTGAFRNEQYF
TGCGCCAGCAGCTTGGATACAGGGGCTTTTAGGAACGAGCAGTACTTC
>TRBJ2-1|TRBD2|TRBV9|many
CASSPRLAGEPGSYNEQFF
TGTGCCAGCAGCCCTCGACTAGCGGGGGAGCCGGGCTCCTACAATGAGCAGTTCTTC
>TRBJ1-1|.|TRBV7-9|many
CASSLDQGGTEAFF
TGTGCCAGCAGCTTAGACCAGGGTGGCACTGAAGCTTTCTTT
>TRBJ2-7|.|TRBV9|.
CASSVQPRGAYEQYF
TGTGCCAGCAGCGTACAACCTCGCGGGGCCTACGAGCAGTACTTC
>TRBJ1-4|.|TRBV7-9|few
CASSFRGEKLFF
TGTGCCAGCAGCTTCCGGGGTGAAAAACTGTTTTTT
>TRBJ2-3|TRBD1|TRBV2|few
CASRQGASDTQYF
TGTGCCAGCAGGCAGGGGGCGTCGGATACGCAGTATTTT
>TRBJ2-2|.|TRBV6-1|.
CASSERAATGELFF
TGTGCCAGCAGTGAAAGAGCGGCGACCGGGGAGCTGTTTTTT
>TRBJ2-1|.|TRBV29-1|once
CSVEDQPGRPSYNEQFF
TGCAGCGTTGAAGACCAGCCGGGCCGCCCTTCATACAATGAGCAGTTCTTC
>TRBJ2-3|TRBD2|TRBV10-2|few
CASSEGGLAITDTQYF
TGCGCCAGCAGTGAGGGGGGACTAGCGATCACAGATACGCAGTATTTT